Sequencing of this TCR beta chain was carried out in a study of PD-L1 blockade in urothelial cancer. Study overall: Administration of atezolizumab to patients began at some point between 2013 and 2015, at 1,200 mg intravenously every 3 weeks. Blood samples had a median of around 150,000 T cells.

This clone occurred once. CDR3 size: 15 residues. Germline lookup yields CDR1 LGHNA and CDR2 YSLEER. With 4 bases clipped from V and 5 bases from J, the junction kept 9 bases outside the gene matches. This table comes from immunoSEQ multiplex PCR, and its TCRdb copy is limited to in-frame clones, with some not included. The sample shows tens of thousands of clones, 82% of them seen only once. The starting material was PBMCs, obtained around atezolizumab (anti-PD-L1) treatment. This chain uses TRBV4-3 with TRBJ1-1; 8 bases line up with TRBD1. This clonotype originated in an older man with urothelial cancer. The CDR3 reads CASSPAPGGLTEAFF. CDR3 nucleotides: TGCGCCAGCAGCCCTGCTCCAGGGGGCTTAACTGAAGCTTTCTTT.